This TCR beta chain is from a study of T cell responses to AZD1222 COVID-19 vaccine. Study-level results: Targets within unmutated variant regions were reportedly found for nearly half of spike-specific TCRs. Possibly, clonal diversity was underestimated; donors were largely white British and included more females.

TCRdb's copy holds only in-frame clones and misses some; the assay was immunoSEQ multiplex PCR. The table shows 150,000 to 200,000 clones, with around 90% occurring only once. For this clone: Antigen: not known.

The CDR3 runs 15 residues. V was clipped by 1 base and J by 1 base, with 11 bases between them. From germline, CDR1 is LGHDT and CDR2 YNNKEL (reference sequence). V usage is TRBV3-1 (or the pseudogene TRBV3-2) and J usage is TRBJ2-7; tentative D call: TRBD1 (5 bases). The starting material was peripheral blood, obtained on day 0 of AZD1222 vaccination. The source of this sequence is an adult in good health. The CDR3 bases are TGTGCCAGCAGCCAAGGTATTTCAGGGTCCTACGAGCAGTACTTC. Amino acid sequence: CASSQGISGSYEQYF.